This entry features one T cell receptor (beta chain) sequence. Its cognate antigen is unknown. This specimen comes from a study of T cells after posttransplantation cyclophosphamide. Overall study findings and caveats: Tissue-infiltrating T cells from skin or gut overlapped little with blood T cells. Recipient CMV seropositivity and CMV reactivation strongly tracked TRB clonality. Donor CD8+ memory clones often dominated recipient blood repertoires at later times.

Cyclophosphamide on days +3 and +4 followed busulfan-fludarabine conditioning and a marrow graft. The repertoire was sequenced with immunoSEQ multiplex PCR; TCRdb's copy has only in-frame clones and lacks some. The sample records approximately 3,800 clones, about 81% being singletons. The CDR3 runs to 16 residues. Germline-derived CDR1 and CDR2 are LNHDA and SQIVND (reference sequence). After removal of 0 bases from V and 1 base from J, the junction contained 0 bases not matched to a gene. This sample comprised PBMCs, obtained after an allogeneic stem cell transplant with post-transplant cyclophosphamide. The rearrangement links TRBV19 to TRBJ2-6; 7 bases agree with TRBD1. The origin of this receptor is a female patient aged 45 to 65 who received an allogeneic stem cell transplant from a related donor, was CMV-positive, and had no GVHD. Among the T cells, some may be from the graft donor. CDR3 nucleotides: TGTGCCAGTAGTATAGAGACAGGGTCTGGGGCCAACGTCCTGACTTTC. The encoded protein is CASSIETGSGANVLTF. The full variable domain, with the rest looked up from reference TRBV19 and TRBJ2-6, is DGGITQSPKYLFRKEGQNVTLSCEQNLNHDAMYWYRQDPGQGLRLIYYSQIVNDFQKGDIAEGYSVSREKKESFPLTVTSAQKNPTAFYLCASSIETGSGANVLTFGAGSRLTVL.